Included here is one TCR beta chain sequence, with context. Its antigen is undetermined. Clones were sequenced by immunoSEQ multiplex PCR, and TCRdb holds only the in-frame ones, with some missing. The data hold 900 to 1,200 clones, with 85% observed a single time. This sample stems from a study of chemoradiotherapy in HPV16-positive cancers. As for the study in general: Candidate HPV-specific clones and shared TCR motifs came from two HPV16-positive patients.

Whole-study results and caveats: For HPV16-positive patients, expanding HPV-responsive T cells associated with longer recurrence-free survival.

The receptor's source is a human donor with HPV-associated anogenital cancer. This material consisted of tumor tissue, taken from a patient who underwent chemoradiotherapy.

The CDR3: CASREAGPQETQYF. The CDR3 coding sequence is TGTGCCAGCAGAGAGGCGGGGCCCCAAGAGACCCAGTACTTC. The chain joins TRBV6-1 to TRBJ2-5, with a tentative D call TRBD2 (6 bases). Germline V CDR1 and CDR2: MNHNS, SASEGT. Trimming removed 6 bases at V and 1 base at J, with 12 bases between. The CDR3 loop spans 14 amino acids.